This is a list of T cell receptor beta chains from one sample in a study of OX40 agonist ivuxolimab in advanced cancers. Produced via immunoSEQ multiplex PCR; TCRdb's table is partial and in-frame only. Among tens of thousands of clones listed, about 86% were seen once. Sample: CD4+ or CD8+ T cells sorted from blood, taken in a trial of the OX40 agonist ivuxolimab. Receptors originate from an adult with an advanced solid tumor such as melanoma, head and neck, liver or kidney cancer. The CDR3 runs from the conserved cysteine through the conserved F or W. Fields, in order: V gene, J gene, CDR3 protein.

V gene: TRBV18
J gene: TRBJ1-5
CDR3 protein: CASSPSTGPNQPQHF

V gene: TRBV30
J gene: TRBJ2-1
CDR3 protein: CAWSLQGRGDEQFF

V gene: TRBV18
J gene: TRBJ1-1
CDR3 protein: CASSPTGNTEAFF

V gene: TRBV10-3
J gene: TRBJ1-4
CDR3 protein: CAISDPGQGDEKLFF

V gene: TRBV11-2
J gene: TRBJ2-1
CDR3 protein: CASSLPGGTGYNEQFF

V gene: TRBV6-1
J gene: TRBJ2-7
CDR3 protein: CASSDSGYEQYF

V gene: TRBV4-1
J gene: TRBJ2-7
CDR3 protein: CASSQETSQGLYEQYF

V gene: TRBV5-1
J gene: TRBJ2-7
CDR3 protein: CASREGHEQYF

V gene: TRBV5-5
J gene: TRBJ2-2
CDR3 protein: CASSLNPGRNTGELFF

V gene: TRBV19
J gene: TRBJ1-5
CDR3 protein: CASPRGDVHQPQHF

V gene: TRBV7-2
J gene: TRBJ2-1
CDR3 protein: CASSRAQLGNEQFF

V gene: TRBV7-6
J gene: TRBJ2-7
CDR3 protein: CASSLEGGTYEQYF

V gene: TRBV4-1
J gene: TRBJ1-6
CDR3 protein: CASSQEVRPPLHF

V gene: TRBV5-8
J gene: TRBJ1-2
CDR3 protein: CASSLVVRIYGYTF

V gene: TRBV19
J gene: TRBJ2-1
CDR3 protein: CAGSGGLWNEQFF

V gene: TRBV11-3
J gene: TRBJ2-7
CDR3 protein: CASSLGAVSSYEQYF

V gene: TRBV6-5
J gene: TRBJ2-3
CDR3 protein: CASSDTAGTDTQYF